This TCR beta chain was obtained from a study of blood T cell repertoires in COVID-19. Authors' methods: Amplified reference gene primers provided the basis for estimating nucleated cell counts. Sequencing was performed with immunoSEQ multiplex PCR; in TCRdb, only in-frame clones are kept and a portion is missing. For V, J and clone size, that table is used; D and trimming come from the DNA. The sample contains hundreds of thousands of clones, 86% of which appear only once. The sequencing sample was made of peripheral blood. This TCR was recovered from a woman in her twenties or thirties with active or convalescent COVID-19.

CDR3 sequence: CASSLSNLGYEQFF. The DNA for the CDR3 is TGTGCCAGCAGCTTATCGAACCTGGGCTATGAGCAGTTCTTC. The V gene is TRBV11-2, the J gene TRBJ2-1; D gene uncertain. Germline loops: CDR1 SGHAT, CDR2 FQNNGV. This CDR3 contains 14 residues. Trimming pared 2 bases from V and 8 bases from J, leaving 13 bases between.